The 19 T cell receptor beta chains below were found in one sample sequenced in a study of cytomegalovirus exposure and HLA in healthy donors (dated by TCRdb to 2017 to 2019). The library was obtained by the immunoSEQ multiplex PCR assay. A mixture of 60 forward primers for TCR Vbeta segments and 13 reverse primers for TCR Jbeta segments was used in the multiplex PCR. TCRdb obtained this table from immuneACCESS and retained in-frame rearrangements with V and J assigned. These tables miss some clones; where compared with another copy, unresolved V genes account for less than half of the shortfall, and the remainder is unexplained. Here the sample has approximately 180,000 clones; nearly 80% occur a single time. Of the sample, about 6.4% falls within the top ten clones. Sequenced sample: PBMCs. The receptors derive from a man between 40 and 49 years old in good health and CMV-seropositive.

V gene TRBV19 combines with J gene TRBJ1-3, with D perhaps TRBD1 (6 bases). The V end lost 9 bases, the J end lost 0 bases, and 15 bases lay between the germline ends. This CDR3 region has 15 residues. CDR1 and CDR2 (germline): LNHDA, SQIVND (reference sequence). CDR3 sequence: CASCMDSYSGNTIYF. Written as DNA, the CDR3 is TGTGCCAGCTGCATGGACAGTTACTCTGGAAACACCATATATTTT.

This chain joins TRBV28 and TRBJ2-7; 13 bases are a match to TRBD2. The germline V gene encodes CDR1 MDHEN and CDR2 SYDVKM. The J segment lost 5 bases and the V segment lost 7 bases, leaving 11 bases of the junction unmatched. This CDR3 spans 16 amino acids. The chain's CDR3 is CASTSPGLAGRNEQYF. In DNA form, the CDR3 reads TGTGCCAGCACCTCACCGGGACTAGCGGGAAGAAACGAGCAGTACTTC.

V usage is TRBV6-5 and J usage is TRBJ2-5; D gene uncertain. Germline V gene lookup returns CDR1 MNHEY and CDR2 SVGAGI. Trimming pared 6 bases from V and 5 bases from J, leaving 13 bases between. The CDR3 sequence is 13 residues long. The CDR3 sequence is CASSPRFQETQYF. The CDR3 DNA is TGTGCCAGCAGCCCTAGGTTTCAGGAGACCCAGTACTTC.

V gene TRBV11-3 combines with J gene TRBJ2-1; 9 bases match TRBD2. After removal of 5 bases from V and 1 base from J, the junction contained 0 bases not matched to a gene. Per the germline V gene, CDR1 is SGHNT and CDR2 is YENEEA. CDR3 length: 14 residues. The DNA of the CDR3 is TGTGCCAGCAGCGGACTAGCGTCCTACAATGAGCAGTTCTTC. It translates to CASSGLASYNEQFF. Combining the CDR3 with reference TRBV11-3 and TRBJ2-1 gives the whole variable domain EAGVVQSPRYKIIEKKQPVAFWCNPISGHNTLYWYLQNLGQGPELLIRYENEEAVDDSQLPKDRFSAERLKGVDSTLKIQPAELGDSAVYLCASSGLASYNEQFFGPGTRLTVL.

The CDR3 region has the DNA TGCAGCGTTGGAGACAGGGCCAATCAGCCCCAGCATTTT. This codes for CSVGDRANQPQHF. The chain is built from TRBV29-1 and TRBJ1-5; 7 nucleotides agree with TRBD1. The CDR3 spans 13 residues. Looked up from germline, CDR1 is SQVTM and CDR2 is ANQGSEA. Germline trimming cut 4 bases from V and 3 bases from J; bases unmatched to any gene: 3. The full variable domain, completed using reference TRBV29-1 and TRBJ1-5, is SAVISQKPSRDICQRGTSLTIQCQVDSQVTMMFWYRQQPGQSLTLIATANQGSEATYESGFVIDKFPISRPNLTFSTLTVSNMSPEDSSIYLCSVGDRANQPQHFGDGTRLSIL.

The chain is built from TRBV12-5 and TRBJ2-3, with TRBD1 identical over 7 bases. This CDR3 comprises 16 residues. The trim removed 10 bases at V and 2 bases at J, leaving 15 bases unmatched. CDR1 and CDR2 from the germline V gene are LGHNT and FRNRAP. The CDR3, as DNA: TGTGCTACCCTTAAAAAAGGGACAGTCCCCACAGATACGCAGTATTTT. This codes for CATLKKGTVPTDTQYF.

The gene calls are TRBV5-1 and TRBJ2-1, with 9 bases that match TRBD1. This CDR3 has 14 residues. Germline-derived CDR1 and CDR2 are SGHRS and YFSETQ. V shed 4 bases, J shed 4 bases, and the junction held 3 bases outside the gene matches. The CDR3 spells CASSAGTGYNEQFF. CDR3 nucleotides: TGCGCCAGCAGCGCCGGGACAGGGTACAATGAGCAGTTCTTC.

The chain uses TRBV19 and TRBJ2-3; D not certain. This CDR3 has 16 amino acids. V lost 3 bases and J 2 bases, leaving 15 bases between the germline ends. CDR1 is LNHDA, CDR2 SQIVND, per germline (reference sequence). The CDR3 protein is CASSIVAGRNTDTQYF. CDR3 coding DNA: TGTGCCAGTAGTATCGTGGCAGGCCGTAACACAGATACGCAGTATTTT.

The CDR3: CASSEWTSNTDTQYF. In nucleotides, the CDR3 is TGTGCCAGCAGTGAATGGACAAGCAACACAGATACGCAGTATTTT. V is TRBV25-1 and J is TRBJ2-3, with D possibly matching TRBD1 (5 bases). Germline V gene data show CDR1 as MGHDK and CDR2 as SYGVNS. This CDR3 contains 15 residues. V was trimmed by 1 base and J by 2 bases, leaving 10 bases between them. Full variable domain (missing parts from reference TRBV25-1 and TRBJ2-3): EADIYQTPRYLVIGTGKKITLECSQTMGHDKMYWYQQDPGMELHLIHYSYGVNSTEKGDLSSESTVSRIRTEHFPLTLESARPSHTSQYLCASSEWTSNTDTQYFGPGTRLTVL.

This chain connects TRBV28 to TRBJ2-3; D possibly corresponds to TRBD1 (5 bases). This CDR3 region has 14 residues. Germline V CDR1 and CDR2: MDHEN, SYDVKM. V lost 6 bases and J lost 3, with 13 bases in between. CDR3 nucleotides: TGTGCCAGCAGCCCTTCGACAGTAACAGATACGCAGTATTTT. Its translation: CASSPSTVTDTQYF.

V gene TRBV23-1 combines with J gene TRBJ2-7; possibly TRBD1 for D (6 bases). TRBV23-1 is designated an ORF whose function remains uncertain. Trimming shortened V by 10 bases and J by 2 bases, and 15 bases separated the two germline ends. This CDR3 is built from 13 residues. CDR3 sequence reads: CAIRTADTYEQYF. CDR3 bases: TGCGCCATACGGACAGCCGATACCTACGAGCAGTACTTC.

This clone turned up a few times. Here the CDR3 DNA reads TGTGCCAGCAGCTTAAGTACGGTCGAGCCTTTGAACACTGAAGCTTTCTTT. Translated, it gives CASSLSTVEPLNTEAFF. This sequence joins TRBV7-9 and TRBJ1-1; D gene uncertain. V gave up 2 bases and J gave up 0 bases, with 16 bases separating them. Germline V gene data show CDR1 as SEHNR and CDR2 as FQNEAQ (reference sequence). The CDR3 contains 17 residues.

This sequence joins TRBV7-9 and TRBJ1-2; D unresolved. CDR1 is SEHNR and CDR2 is FQNEAQ in the germline V gene (reference sequence). V lost 0 bases and J lost 4, with 15 bases in between. This CDR3 has 16 residues. This CDR3 reads CASSLAGQHQTYGYTF. The CDR3 DNA follows: TGTGCCAGCAGCTTAGCTGGGCAGCACCAGACCTATGGCTACACCTTC.

This clone was recorded once. V and J are TRBV5-1 and TRBJ2-5; TRBD1 aligns across 8 bases. The DNA end favors TRBJ2-7, so the J call may be wrong. Germline lookup yields CDR1 SGHRS and CDR2 YFSETQ. The CDR3 has 14 residues. As DNA, the CDR3 is TGCGCCAGCAGCTTGGGTGACAGGGGCTACGAGCAGTACTTC. Translation gives CASSLGDRGYEQYF.

This clone occurred once. The V call is TRBV27, the J call TRBJ2-6; 9 bases agree with TRBD2. Germline CDR1 is MNHEY and CDR2 is SMNVEV (reference sequence). After removal of 4 bases from V and 2 bases from J, the junction contained 6 bases not matched to a gene. CDR3 length: 17 residues. Written as DNA, the CDR3 is TGTGCCAGCAGTTCCCTAGCGGGACTGACTGGGGCCAACGTCCTGACTTTC. Residues: CASSSLAGLTGANVLTF.

This clone appeared a single time. V gene TRBV2 combines with J gene TRBJ1-5; 12 bases match TRBD1. In germline, CDR1 is SNHLY, CDR2 FYNNEI. The CDR3 spans 14 residues. Trimming removed 3 bases from V and 9 bases from J; junction bases left unmatched: 3. The CDR3 DNA follows: TGTGCCAGCAGTGAGGGACAGGGGGCCTTGCCCCAGCATTTT. Its protein is CASSEGQGALPQHF.

The chain combines TRBV30 with TRBJ1-5; TRBD1 aligns across 7 bases. This CDR3 is built from 13 residues. Unmatched junction bases numbered 3, after V lost 4 bases and J lost 3 bases. In germline, CDR1 is GTSNPN, CDR2 SVGIG (reference sequence). The CDR3 sequence: CAWTRGTNQPQHF. CDR3 DNA: TGTGCCTGGACCAGGGGGACCAATCAGCCCCAGCATTTT.

The V call is TRBV5-1, the J call TRBJ2-5; 9 bases agree with TRBD1. The CDR3 length is 15 residues. CDR1 is SGHRS, CDR2 YFSETQ, per germline. Trimming took 4 bases from V and 5 from J; bases not matched to a gene: 9. CDR3 DNA sequence: TGCGCCAGCAGCCCGGGACAGGGCCGGTCGGAGACCCAGTACTTC. Amino acid sequence: CASSPGQGRSETQYF.

The chain employs TRBV29-1 and TRBJ1-1; 8 bases are a match to TRBD1. CDR1 SQVTM and CDR2 ANQGSEA come from the germline V gene. The CDR3 is made up of 13 amino acids. The V and J ends lost 6 bases and 6 bases, in that order; junction bases with no gene match: 9. The CDR3 region is CSVRQGSWAEAFF. The CDR3 DNA is TGCAGCGTCCGACAGGGGTCTTGGGCTGAAGCTTTCTTT. The whole variable domain, remainder taken from reference TRBV29-1 and TRBJ1-1, is SAVISQKPSRDICQRGTSLTIQCQVDSQVTMMFWYRQQPGQSLTLIATANQGSEATYESGFVIDKFPISRPNLTFSTLTVSNMSPEDSSIYLCSVRQGSWAEAFFGQGTRLTVV.